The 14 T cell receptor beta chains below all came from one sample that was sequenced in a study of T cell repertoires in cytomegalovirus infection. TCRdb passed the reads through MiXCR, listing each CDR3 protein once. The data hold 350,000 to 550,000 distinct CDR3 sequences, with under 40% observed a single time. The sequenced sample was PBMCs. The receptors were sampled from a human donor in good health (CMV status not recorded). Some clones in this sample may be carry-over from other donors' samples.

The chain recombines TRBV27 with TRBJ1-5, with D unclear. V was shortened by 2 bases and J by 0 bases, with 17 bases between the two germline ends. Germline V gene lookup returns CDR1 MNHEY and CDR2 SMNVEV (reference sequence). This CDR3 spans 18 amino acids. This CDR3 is CASSLRPQILGSNQPQHF. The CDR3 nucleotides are TGTGCCAGCAGTTTACGGCCCCAGATCCTTGGTAGCAATCAGCCCCAGCATTTT.

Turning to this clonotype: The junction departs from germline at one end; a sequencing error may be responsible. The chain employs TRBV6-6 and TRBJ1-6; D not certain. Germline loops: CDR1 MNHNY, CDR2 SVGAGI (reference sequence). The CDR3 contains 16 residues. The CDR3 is CAISLDGRIGNSPPHF. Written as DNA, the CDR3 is TGTGCCATCAGCCTGGACGGCCGTATCGGTAATTCACCCCCCCACTTT.

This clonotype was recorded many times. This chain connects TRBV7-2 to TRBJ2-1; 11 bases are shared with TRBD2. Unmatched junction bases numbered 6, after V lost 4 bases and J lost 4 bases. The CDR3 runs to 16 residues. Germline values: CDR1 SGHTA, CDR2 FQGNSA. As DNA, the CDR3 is TGTGCCAGCAGCTATTTGACTAGCGGGGCTTACAATGAGCAGTTCTTC. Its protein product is CASSYLTSGAYNEQFF.

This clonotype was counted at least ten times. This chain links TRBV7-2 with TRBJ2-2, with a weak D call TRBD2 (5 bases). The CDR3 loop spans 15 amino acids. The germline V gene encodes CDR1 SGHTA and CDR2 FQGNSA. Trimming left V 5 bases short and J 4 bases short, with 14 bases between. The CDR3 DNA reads TGTGCCAGCAGCCTCCGGGCGGGCTCCACCGGGGAGCTGTTTTTT. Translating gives CASSLRAGSTGELFF.

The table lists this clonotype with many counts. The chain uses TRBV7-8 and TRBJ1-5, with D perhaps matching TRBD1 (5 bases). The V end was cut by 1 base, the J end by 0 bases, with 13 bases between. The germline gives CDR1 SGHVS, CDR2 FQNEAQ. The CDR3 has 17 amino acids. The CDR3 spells CASSLDQTVYSNQPQHF. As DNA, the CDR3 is TGTGCCAGCAGCTTAGACCAGACAGTCTATAGCAATCAGCCCCAGCATTTT. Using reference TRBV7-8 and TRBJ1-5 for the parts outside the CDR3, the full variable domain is GAGVSQSPRYKVAKRGQDVALRCDPISGHVSLFWYQQALGQGPEFLTYFQNEAQLDKSGLPSDRFFAERPEGSVSTLKIQRTQQEDSAVYLCASSLDQTVYSNQPQHFGDGTRLSIL.

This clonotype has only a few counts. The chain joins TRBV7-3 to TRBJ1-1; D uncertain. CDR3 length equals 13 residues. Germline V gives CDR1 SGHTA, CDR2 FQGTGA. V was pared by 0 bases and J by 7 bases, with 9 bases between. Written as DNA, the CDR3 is TGTGCCAGCAGCTTAACGACCGTCGGTGAAGCTTTCTTT. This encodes CASSLTTVGEAFF. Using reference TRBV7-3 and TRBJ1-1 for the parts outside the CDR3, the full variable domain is GAGVSQTPSNKVTEKGKYVELRCDPISGHTALYWYRQSLGQGPEFLIYFQGTGAADDSGLPNDRFFAVRPEGSVSTLKIQRTERGDSAVYLCASSLTTVGEAFFGQGTRLTVV.

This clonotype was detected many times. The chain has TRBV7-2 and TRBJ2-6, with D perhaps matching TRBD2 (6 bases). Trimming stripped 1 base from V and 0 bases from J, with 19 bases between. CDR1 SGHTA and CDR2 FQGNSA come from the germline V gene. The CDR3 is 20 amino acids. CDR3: CASSLVWVAALLSGANVLTF. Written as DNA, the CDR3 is TGTGCCAGCAGCTTAGTTTGGGTAGCGGCCCTCCTCTCTGGGGCCAACGTCCTGACTTTC.

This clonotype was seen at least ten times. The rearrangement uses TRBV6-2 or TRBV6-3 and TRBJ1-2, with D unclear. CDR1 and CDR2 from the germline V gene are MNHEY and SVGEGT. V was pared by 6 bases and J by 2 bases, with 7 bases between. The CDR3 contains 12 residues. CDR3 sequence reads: CASRDGNYGYTF. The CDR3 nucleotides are TGTGCCAGCAGGGACGGGAACTATGGCTACACCTTC.

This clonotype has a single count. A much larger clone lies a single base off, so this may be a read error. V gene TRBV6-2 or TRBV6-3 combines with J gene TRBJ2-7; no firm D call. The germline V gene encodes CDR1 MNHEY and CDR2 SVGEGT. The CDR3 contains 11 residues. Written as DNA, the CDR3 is TGTACCAGCAGTTCTCAATACGAGCAGTACTTC. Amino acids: CTSSSQYEQYF.

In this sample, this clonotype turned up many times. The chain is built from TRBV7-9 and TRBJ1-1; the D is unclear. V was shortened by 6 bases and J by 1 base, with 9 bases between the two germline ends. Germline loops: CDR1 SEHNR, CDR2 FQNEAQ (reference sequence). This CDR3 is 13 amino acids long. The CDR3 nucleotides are TGTGCCAGCAGTTCGGACCAGAACACTGAAGCTTTCTTT. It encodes CASSSDQNTEAFF.

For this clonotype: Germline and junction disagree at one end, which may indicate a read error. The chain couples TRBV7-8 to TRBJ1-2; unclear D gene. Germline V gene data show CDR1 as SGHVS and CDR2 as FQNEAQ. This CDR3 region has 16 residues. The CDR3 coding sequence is TGTGCAAGCAGTCCGAACCGGCGGGGAGAGTTTTATGTCTACCCCTTC. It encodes CASSPNRRGEFYVYPF.

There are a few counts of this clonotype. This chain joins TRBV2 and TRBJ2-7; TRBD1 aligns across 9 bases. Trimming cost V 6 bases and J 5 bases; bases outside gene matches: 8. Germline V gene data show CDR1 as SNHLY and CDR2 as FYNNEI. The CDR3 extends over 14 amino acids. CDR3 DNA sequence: TGTGCCAGCAGGCCTACAGGGGGCGGCGACGAGCAGTACTTC. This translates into CASRPTGGGDEQYF.

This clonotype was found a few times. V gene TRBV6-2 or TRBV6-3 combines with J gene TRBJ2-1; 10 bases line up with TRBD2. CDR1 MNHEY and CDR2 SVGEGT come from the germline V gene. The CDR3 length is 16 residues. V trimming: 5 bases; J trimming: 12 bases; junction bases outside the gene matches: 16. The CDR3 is CASSQSGGALRSRQFF. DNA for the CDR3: TGTGCCAGCAGTCAAAGCGGGGGGGCGCTCCGCAGTAGGCAGTTCTTC.

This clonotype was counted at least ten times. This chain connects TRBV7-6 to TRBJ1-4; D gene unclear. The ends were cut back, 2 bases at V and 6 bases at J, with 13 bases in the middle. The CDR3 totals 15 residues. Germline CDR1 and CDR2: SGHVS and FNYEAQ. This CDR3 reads CASSLSEWVDEKLFF. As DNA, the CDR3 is TGTGCCAGCAGCTTAAGCGAGTGGGTGGATGAAAAACTGTTTTTT.